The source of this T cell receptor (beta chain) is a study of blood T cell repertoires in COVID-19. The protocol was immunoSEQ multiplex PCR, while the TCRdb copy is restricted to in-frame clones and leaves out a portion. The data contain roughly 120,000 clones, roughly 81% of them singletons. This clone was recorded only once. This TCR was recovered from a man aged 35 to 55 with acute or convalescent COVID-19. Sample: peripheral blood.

CDR3 DNA: TGCGCCAGCAGCTTGTCGACAGGGGGAAAGCAAGAGACCCAGTACTTC. It codes for CASSLSTGGKQETQYF. This chain connects TRBV5-1 to TRBJ2-5; 9 bases line up with TRBD1. Germline V CDR1 and CDR2: SGHRS, YFSETQ. The CDR3 has 16 amino acids. V dropped 1 base and J dropped 2; count of bases not matched to a gene: 6.